The TCR beta chain described here comes from a study of T cells after yellow fever vaccination. 5'RACE template switching generated TCR cDNA, adding a universal primer site and UMIs. Each CDR3 protein is one row after TCRdb ran MiXCR on the 5' RACE reads. The sample shows 360,000 or so distinct CDR3 sequences, around a tenth of them seen only once. The V gene's germline CDR1 is SGHDT and CDR2 YYEEEE. V lost 8 bases to trimming and J lost 1 base, with 17 bases between them. There are 15 residues in the CDR3. Study findings and constraints: A faster peak, day 5 versus 15, was reached by the weaker secondary response. Across the CD4 and CD8 compartments, a small share of clonotypes was present in both. Within FACS-sorted repertoires, abundant clonotypes contaminating from the bulk population could be present.

With respect to this clonotype: Its antigen is undetermined.

Source: PBMCs, taken on the day of the first yellow fever vaccination. The J gene is TRBJ2-3, the V gene TRBV5-6; D might be TRBD1 or TRBD2, each matching 5 bases. This TCR derives from a man in his late teens or twenties who received the YFV17D yellow fever vaccine. Here the CDR3 reads CARGPGTIGTDTQYF. The CDR3 bases are TGTGCCAGGGGCCCCGGGACCATCGGCACAGATACGCAGTATTTT.